This TCR beta chain was sequenced in a study of identical twins. This clonotype occurred a few times. Its antigen remains unidentified. Between the trimmed V and J ends, which lost 10 bases and 3 bases, there was a span of 18 bases. This CDR3 has 14 amino acids. TCRdb re-called the 5' RACE reads through MiXCR, storing one row per CDR3 protein. Of about 450,000 distinct CDR3 sequences listed, under 20% are singletons. Points from the study as a whole: Insertion counts were lower in abundant cord blood beta clonotypes, a trend that memory repertoires did not show. Zero-insertion results could be subject to partial confounding by invariant MAIT and iNKT cells. Weaker excess twin sharing was observed in beta out-of-frame sequences.

This clonotype was sampled from a man aged 50-60 years in good health. The V and J genes are TRBV12-3 or TRBV12-4 and TRBJ1-2; D perhaps matches TRBD1 (6 bases). The source material was naive T cells sorted from blood. The CDR3: CAIRSSRGDYGYTF. CDR3 DNA: TGTGCCATCCGATCCTCCAGGGGAGACTATGGCTACACCTTC.